These T cell receptor beta chains were read from a single sample in a study of cytomegalovirus exposure and HLA in healthy donors. The assay was immunoSEQ multiplex PCR, and TCRdb's table has in-frame clones only and misses some. The table lists roughly 120,000 clones, 80% of them singletons. Sample: PBMCs. The receptor set was obtained from a male donor in good health and CMV-seronegative. CDR3s include the opening cysteine and the closing phenylalanine or tryptophan. The D gene is left open where the match is weak. For some rows the clone size is stated as once, few or many, or as a class when expanded; others skip it.

TRBD1	TRBJ2-7	TRBV7-2	once	CASSSGQGSEQYF	TGTGCCAGCAGCTCGGGACAGGGTAGCGAGCAGTACTTC
TRBD1	TRBJ1-4	TRBV29-1	.	CSVLTGGNEKLFF	TGCAGCGTTCTCACAGGGGGTAACGAAAAACTGTTTTTT
.	TRBJ1-6	TRBV18	once	CASSPQGGNSPLHF	TGTGCCAGCTCACCACAGGGAGGGAATTCACCCCTCCACTTT
.	TRBJ1-6	TRBV6-5	.	CASSYSIRNSPLHF	TGTGCCAGCAGTTACTCGATACGGAATTCACCCCTCCACTTT
.	TRBJ1-5	TRBV30	.	CAWRLKINSNQPQHF	TGTGCCTGGAGGCTAAAGATAAATAGCAATCAGCCCCAGCATTTT
.	TRBJ2-1	TRBV21-1	.	CASSKTASGGNEQFF	TGTGCCAGCAGCAAAACAGCTAGCGGGGGCAATGAGCAGTTCTTC
TRBD1	TRBJ1-2	TRBV5-6	.	CASSLEQGVGYTF	TGTGCCAGCAGCTTGGAACAGGGGGTGGGCTACACCTTC
.	TRBJ1-2	TRBV5-4	few	CASSETGFGYTF	TGTGCCAGTTCGGAGACAGGTTTTGGCTACACCTTC
TRBD1	TRBJ1-2	TRBV27	.	CASSISGGSGYTF	TGTGCCAGCAGTATCTCAGGGGGTAGTGGCTACACCTTC
TRBD2	TRBJ2-6	TRBV19	.	CASSPGLAGSGANVLTF	TGTGCCAGTAGTCCGGGACTAGCGGGCTCTGGGGCCAACGTCCTGACTTTC
TRBD1	TRBJ1-5	TRBV27	.	CASSEQGAGNQPQHF	TGTGCCAGCAGTGAACAGGGGGCAGGCAATCAGCCCCAGCATTTT
.	TRBJ1-5	TRBV23-1	.	CASRPTVQPYSNQPQHF	TGCGCCAGCAGACCAACGGTACAGCCCTATAGCAATCAGCCCCAGCATTTT
TRBD1	TRBJ1-2	TRBV10-3	.	CAYKGQADKNYGYTF	TGTGCCTACAAGGGACAGGCGGACAAAAACTATGGCTACACCTTC
.	TRBJ1-1	TRBV6-1	.	CASSVPTENTEAFF	TGTGCCAGCAGTGTACCGACAGAGAACACTGAAGCTTTCTTT
.	TRBJ2-7	TRBV6-6	.	CASSPLHEQYF	TGTGCCAGCAGTCCCCTCCACGAGCAGTACTTC
TRBD1	TRBJ1-2	TRBV28	few	CASSSTGQGSYGYTF	TGTGCCAGCAGTTCGACGGGACAGGGATCCTATGGCTACACCTTC
.	TRBJ1-1	TRBV7-9	.	CASSSNRMLNTEAFF	TGTGCCAGCAGCTCCAACAGGATGTTGAACACTGAAGCTTTCTTT
TRBD1	TRBJ1-1	TRBV18	once	CASSFGQGLNTEAFF	TGTGCCAGCTCATTCGGACAGGGGCTGAACACTGAAGCTTTCTTT
.	TRBJ1-5	TRBV30	few	CAWSVVDQPQHF	TGTGCCTGGAGTGTCGTAGATCAGCCCCAGCATTTT
TRBD1	TRBJ1-2	TRBV4-3	.	CASSQGRQGVTYGYTF	TGCGCCAGCAGCCAAGGAAGACAGGGGGTGACCTATGGCTACACCTTC
.	TRBJ2-7	TRBV2	.	CASSVRYEQYF	TGTGCCAGCAGTGTTAGATACGAGCAGTACTTC
.	TRBJ2-7	TRBV7-9	.	CASSSKYEQYF	TGTGCCAGCAGCTCTAAATACGAGCAGTACTTC
.	TRBJ1-3	TRBV27	.	CASSWGSPSSGNTIYF	TGTGCCAGCAGTTGGGGCTCTCCGAGCTCTGGAAACACCATATATTTT
TRBD2	TRBJ2-5	TRBV7-9	few	CASSLRLAGNETQYF	TGTGCCAGCAGCTTAAGGCTAGCGGGGAATGAGACCCAGTACTTC
TRBD2	TRBJ2-5	TRBV5-1	.	CASSFTSGGAETQYF	TGCGCCAGCAGCTTTACTAGCGGGGGGGCGGAGACCCAGTACTTC
.	TRBJ2-4	TRBV5-6	.	CASSLGEVRLAKNIQYF	TGTGCCAGCAGCTTGGGGGAGGTTCGCCTAGCCAAAAACATTCAGTACTTC
TRBD1	TRBJ1-1	TRBV2	.	CASNPGTGNTEAFF	TGTGCCAGCAATCCCGGGACAGGGAACACTGAAGCTTTCTTT